The T cell receptor beta chain under discussion was sequenced for a study of T cell changes during pregnancy in multiple sclerosis. The CDR3 contains 15 residues. In germline, CDR1 is SNHLY, CDR2 FYNNEI. Trimming pared 6 bases from V and 5 bases from J, leaving 19 bases between. Method: immunoSEQ multiplex PCR; TCRdb's copy keeps in-frame clones and lacks some. The sample consists of under 70,000 clones, about 90% of them appearing once. The receptor's source is a female donor in good health, enrolled as a control in a pregnancy study. The source was CD4+ T cells from peripheral blood mononuclear cells, collected after pregnancy. The chain is built from TRBV2 and TRBJ1-1; maybe TRBD1 (5 bases). CDR3: CASRRPQAPGTEAFF. CDR3 bases: TGTGCCAGCAGGCGTCCACAGGCCCCGGGTACTGAAGCTTTCTTT.